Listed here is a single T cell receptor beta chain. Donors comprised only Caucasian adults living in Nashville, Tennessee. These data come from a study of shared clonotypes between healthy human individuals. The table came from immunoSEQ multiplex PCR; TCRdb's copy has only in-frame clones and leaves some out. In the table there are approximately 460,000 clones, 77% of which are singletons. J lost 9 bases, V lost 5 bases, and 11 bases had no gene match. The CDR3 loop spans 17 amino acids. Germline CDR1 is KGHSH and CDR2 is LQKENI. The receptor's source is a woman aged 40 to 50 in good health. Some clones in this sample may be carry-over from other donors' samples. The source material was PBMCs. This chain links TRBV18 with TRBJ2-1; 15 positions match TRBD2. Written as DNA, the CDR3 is TGTGCCAGCTCAGGGACTAGCGGGAGGCCGGGGTCCCTTGAGCAGTTCTTC. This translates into CASSGTSGRPGSLEQFF.